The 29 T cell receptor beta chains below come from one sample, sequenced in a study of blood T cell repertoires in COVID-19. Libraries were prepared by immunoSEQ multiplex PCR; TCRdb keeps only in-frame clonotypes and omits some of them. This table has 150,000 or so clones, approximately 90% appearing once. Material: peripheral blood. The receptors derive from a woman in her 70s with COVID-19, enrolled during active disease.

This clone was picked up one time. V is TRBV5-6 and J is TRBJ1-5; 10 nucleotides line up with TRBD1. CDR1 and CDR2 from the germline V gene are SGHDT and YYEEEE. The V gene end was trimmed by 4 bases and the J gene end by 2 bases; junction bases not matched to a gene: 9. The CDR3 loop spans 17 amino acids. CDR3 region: CASSEGQGKGGNQPQHF. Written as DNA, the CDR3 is TGTGCCAGCAGCGAGGGACAGGGGAAGGGGGGCAATCAGCCCCAGCATTTT.

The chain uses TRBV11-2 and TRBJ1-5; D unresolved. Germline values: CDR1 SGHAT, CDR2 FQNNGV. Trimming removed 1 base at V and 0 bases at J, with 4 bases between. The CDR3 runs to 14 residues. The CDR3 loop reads CASSLVGSNQPQHF. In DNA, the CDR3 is TGTGCCAGCAGCTTAGTCGGTAGCAATCAGCCCCAGCATTTT.

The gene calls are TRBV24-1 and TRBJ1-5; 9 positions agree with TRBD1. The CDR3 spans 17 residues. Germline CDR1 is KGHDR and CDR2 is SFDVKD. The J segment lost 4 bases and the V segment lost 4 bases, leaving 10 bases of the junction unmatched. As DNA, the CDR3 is TGTGCCACCAGTGACACCGGGACAGGGACGAGAAATCAGCCCCAGCATTTT. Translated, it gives CATSDTGTGTRNQPQHF.

In DNA, the CDR3 is TGTGCCAGCAGCTCGAGAACTGCCGTTGACACTGAAGCTTTCTTT. Protein sequence: CASSSRTAVDTEAFF. J is TRBJ1-1 and V is TRBV5-4; D unclear. The germline CDR1 and CDR2 sequences are SGHNT and YYREEE (reference sequence). Trimming pared 3 bases from V and 3 bases from J, leaving 15 bases between. The CDR3 spans 15 residues. Full variable domain (missing parts from reference TRBV5-4 and TRBJ1-1): ETGVTQSPTHLIKTRGQQVTLRCSSQSGHNTVSWYQQALGQGPQFIFQYYREEENGRGNFPPRFSGLQFPNYSSELNVNALELDDSALYLCASSSRTAVDTEAFFGQGTRLTVV.

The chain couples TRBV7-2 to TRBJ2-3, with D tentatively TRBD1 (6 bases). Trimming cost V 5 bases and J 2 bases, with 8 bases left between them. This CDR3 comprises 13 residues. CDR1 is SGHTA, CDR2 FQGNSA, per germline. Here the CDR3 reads CASSRQVTDTQYF. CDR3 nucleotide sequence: TGTGCCAGCAGCCGACAGGTCACAGATACGCAGTATTTT.

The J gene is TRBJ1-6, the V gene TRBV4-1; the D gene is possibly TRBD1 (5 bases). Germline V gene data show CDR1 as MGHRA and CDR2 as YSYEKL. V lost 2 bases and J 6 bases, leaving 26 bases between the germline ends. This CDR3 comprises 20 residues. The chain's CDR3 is CASSQTPYDGRRGGNSPLHF. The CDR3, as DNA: TGCGCCAGCAGCCAAACGCCCTATGACGGCAGGCGCGGGGGTAATTCACCCCTCCACTTT.

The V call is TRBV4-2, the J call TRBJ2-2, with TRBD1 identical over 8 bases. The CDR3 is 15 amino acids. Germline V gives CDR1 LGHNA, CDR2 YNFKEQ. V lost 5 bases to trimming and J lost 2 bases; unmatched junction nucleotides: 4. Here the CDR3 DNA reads TGTGCCAGCAGCTATGACAGGGGTAACACCGGGGAGCTGTTTTTT. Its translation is CASSYDRGNTGELFF.

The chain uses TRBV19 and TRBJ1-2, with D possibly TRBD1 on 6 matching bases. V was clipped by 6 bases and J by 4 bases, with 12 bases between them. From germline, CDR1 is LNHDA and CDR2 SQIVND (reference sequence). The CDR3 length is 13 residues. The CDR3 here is CASSTTGIYGYTF. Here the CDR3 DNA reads TGTGCCAGTAGCACCACAGGGATCTATGGCTACACCTTC.

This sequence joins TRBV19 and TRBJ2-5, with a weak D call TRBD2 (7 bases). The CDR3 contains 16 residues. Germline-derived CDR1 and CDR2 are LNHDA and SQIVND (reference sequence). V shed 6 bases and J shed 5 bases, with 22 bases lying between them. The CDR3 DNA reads TGTGCCAGTAGCCCTCCGGGGGGCAGGGGAGGCGAGACCCAGTACTTC. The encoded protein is CASSPPGGRGGETQYF.

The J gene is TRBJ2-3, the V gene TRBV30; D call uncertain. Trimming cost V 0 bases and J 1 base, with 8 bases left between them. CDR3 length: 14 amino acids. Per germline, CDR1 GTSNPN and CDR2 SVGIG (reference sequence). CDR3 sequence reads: CAWSVLAGTDTQYF. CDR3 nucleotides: TGTGCCTGGAGTGTACTGGCGGGCACAGATACGCAGTATTTT.

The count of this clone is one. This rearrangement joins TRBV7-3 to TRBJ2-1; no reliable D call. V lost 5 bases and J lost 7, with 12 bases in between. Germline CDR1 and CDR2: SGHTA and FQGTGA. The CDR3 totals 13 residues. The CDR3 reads CASSVASINEQFF. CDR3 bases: TGTGCCAGCAGCGTGGCTAGTATTAATGAGCAGTTCTTC.

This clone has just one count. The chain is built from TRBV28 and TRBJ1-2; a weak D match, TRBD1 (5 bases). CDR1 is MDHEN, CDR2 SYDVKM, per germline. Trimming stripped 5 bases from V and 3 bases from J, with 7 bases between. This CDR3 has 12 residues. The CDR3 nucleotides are TGTGCCAGCAGTGACAGTCACTATGGCTACACCTTC. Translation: CASSDSHYGYTF.

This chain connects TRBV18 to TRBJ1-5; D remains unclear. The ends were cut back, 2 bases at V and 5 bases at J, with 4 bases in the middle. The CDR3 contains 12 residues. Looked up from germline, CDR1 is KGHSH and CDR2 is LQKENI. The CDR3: CASSPGDQPQHF. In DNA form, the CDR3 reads TGTGCCAGCTCACCAGGAGATCAGCCCCAGCATTTT.

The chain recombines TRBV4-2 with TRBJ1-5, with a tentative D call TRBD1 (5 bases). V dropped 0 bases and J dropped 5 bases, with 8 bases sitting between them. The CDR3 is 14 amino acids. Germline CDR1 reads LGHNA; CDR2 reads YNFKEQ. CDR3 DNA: TGTGCCAGCAGCCAAGATCCAGGGTATCAGCCCCAGCATTTT. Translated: CASSQDPGYQPQHF.

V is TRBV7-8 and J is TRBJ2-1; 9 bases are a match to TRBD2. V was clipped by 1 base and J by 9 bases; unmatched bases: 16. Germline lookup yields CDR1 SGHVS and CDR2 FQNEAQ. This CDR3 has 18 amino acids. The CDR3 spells CASSLVVGRLAGFSEQFF. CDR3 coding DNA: TGTGCCAGCAGCTTAGTGGTCGGGCGGCTAGCGGGGTTCAGTGAGCAGTTCTTC. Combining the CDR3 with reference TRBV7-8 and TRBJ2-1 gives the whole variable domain GAGVSQSPRYKVAKRGQDVALRCDPISGHVSLFWYQQALGQGPEFLTYFQNEAQLDKSGLPSDRFFAERPEGSVSTLKIQRTQQEDSAVYLCASSLVVGRLAGFSEQFFGPGTRLTVL.

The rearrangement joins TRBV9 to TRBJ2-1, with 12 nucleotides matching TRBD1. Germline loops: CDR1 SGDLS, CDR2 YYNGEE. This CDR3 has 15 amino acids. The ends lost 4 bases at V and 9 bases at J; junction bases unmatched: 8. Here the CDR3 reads CASSLGQGAAGEQFF. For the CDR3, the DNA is TGTGCCAGCAGCTTGGGACAGGGGGCTGCGGGTGAGCAGTTCTTC.

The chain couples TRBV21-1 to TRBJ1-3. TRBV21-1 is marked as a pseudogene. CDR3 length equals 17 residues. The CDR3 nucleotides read TGTGCCAGCAGCAAAGAGCGGGCAGGGAGCGAAGGAAACACCATATATTTT. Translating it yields CASSKERAGSEGNTIYF.

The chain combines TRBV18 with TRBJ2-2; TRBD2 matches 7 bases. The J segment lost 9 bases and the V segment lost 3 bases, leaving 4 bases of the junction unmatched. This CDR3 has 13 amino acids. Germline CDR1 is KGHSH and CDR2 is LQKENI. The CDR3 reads CASSPREGRELFF. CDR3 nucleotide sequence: TGTGCCAGCTCACCCAGGGAGGGCCGGGAGCTGTTTTTT.

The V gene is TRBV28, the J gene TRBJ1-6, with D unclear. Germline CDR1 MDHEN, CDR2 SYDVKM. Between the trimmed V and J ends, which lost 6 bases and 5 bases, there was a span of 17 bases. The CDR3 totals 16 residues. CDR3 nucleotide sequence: TGTGCCAGCAGCATTATGGCCGGGATAAATAATTCACCCCTCCACTTT. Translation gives CASSIMAGINNSPLHF.

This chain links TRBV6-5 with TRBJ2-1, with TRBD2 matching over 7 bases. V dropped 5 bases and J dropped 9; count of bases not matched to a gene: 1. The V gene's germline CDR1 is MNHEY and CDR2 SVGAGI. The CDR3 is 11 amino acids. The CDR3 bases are TGTGCCAGCAGTCGGGAGGTTGAGCAGTTCTTC. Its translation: CASSREVEQFF.

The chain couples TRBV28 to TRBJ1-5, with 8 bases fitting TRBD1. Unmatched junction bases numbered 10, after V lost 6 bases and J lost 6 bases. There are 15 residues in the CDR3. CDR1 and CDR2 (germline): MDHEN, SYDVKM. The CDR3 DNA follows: TGTGCCAGCAGGTCCCCAGGGGGCGGGGGTCAGCCCCAGCATTTT. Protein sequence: CASRSPGGGGQPQHF.

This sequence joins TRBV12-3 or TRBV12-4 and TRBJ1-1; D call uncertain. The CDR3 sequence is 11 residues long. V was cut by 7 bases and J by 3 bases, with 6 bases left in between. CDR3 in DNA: TGTGCCAGCATAGACTACACTGAAGCTTTCTTT. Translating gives CASIDYTEAFF.

The CDR3 nucleotides read TGTGCCATTGGGACAGCAAAGGGGAGCTACACCTTC. Protein sequence: CAIGTAKGSYTF. The V gene is TRBV10-3, the J gene TRBJ1-2, with 7 bases fitting TRBD1. J gave up 9 bases and V 9 bases, and 10 bases lay outside the gene matches. This CDR3 is 12 amino acids long. Germline lookup yields CDR1 ENHRY and CDR2 SYGVKD.

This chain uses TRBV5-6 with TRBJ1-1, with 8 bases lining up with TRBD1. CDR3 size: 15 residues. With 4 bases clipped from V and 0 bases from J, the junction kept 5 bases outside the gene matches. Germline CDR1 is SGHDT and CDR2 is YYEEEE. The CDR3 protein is CASSPRTGLNTEAFF. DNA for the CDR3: TGTGCCAGCAGCCCCCGGACAGGGTTGAACACTGAAGCTTTCTTT.

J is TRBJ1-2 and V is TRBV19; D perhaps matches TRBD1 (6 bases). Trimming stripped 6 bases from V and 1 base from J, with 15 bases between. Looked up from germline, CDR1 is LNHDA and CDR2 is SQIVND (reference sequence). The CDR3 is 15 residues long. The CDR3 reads CASRAQGYINYGYTF. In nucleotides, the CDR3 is TGTGCCAGTAGAGCACAGGGCTACATTAACTATGGCTACACCTTC.

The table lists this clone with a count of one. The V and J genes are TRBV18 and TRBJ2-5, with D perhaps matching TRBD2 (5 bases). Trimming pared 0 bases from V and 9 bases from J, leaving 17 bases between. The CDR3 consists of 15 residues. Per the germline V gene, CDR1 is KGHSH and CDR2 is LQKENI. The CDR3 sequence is CASSPPSGAKEAQYF. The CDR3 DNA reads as TGTGCCAGCTCACCACCCAGCGGAGCAAAGGAAGCCCAGTACTTC.

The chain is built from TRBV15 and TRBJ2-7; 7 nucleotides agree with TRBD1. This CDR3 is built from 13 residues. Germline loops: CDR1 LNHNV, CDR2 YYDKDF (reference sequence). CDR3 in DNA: TGTGCGATGACCCGGGACAGCTTCTACGAGCAGTACTTC. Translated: CAMTRDSFYEQYF.

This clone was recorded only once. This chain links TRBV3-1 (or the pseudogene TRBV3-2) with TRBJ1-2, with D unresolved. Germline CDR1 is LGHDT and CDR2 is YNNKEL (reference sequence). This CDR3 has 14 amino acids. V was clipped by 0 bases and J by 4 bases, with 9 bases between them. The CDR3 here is CASSQDPGFYGYTF. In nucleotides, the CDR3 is TGTGCCAGCAGCCAAGACCCCGGGTTCTATGGCTACACCTTC.

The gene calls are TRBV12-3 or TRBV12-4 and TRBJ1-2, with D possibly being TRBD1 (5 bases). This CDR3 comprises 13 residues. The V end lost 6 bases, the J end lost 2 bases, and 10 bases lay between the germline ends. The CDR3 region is CASSLSGNYGYTF. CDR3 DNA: TGTGCCAGCAGCCTGTCAGGGAACTATGGCTACACCTTC.